The subject of this entry is one T cell receptor (beta chain). Antigen: not known. Clones were read by immunoSEQ multiplex PCR, and TCRdb kept only the in-frame ones, dropping some. The table records tens of thousands of clones, approximately 93% of them present only once. This specimen belongs to a study of graft-versus-host responses after intestinal transplantation. Turning to the study itself: Anti-thymocyte globulin induction, then tacrolimus and steroids for about three years, went to all recipients.

The germline CDR1 and CDR2 sequences are ENHRY and SYGVKD. V was trimmed by 2 bases and J by 8 bases, leaving 7 bases between them. The CDR3 is 12 residues long. This specimen consisted of unstimulated CD8+ T cells sorted from spleen or lymph node cells, obtained before intestinal transplant. V gene TRBV10-3 combines with J gene TRBJ2-4, with no clear D. The source of this sequence is a human donor who received an intestinal transplant. The CDR3 DNA reads as TGTGCCATCAGTGAGGCGTCGGACATTCAGTACTTC. It encodes CAISEASDIQYF.